The 17 T cell receptor beta chains below all came from one sample that was sequenced in a study of glioma-infiltrating T cells after dendritic cell vaccination. Clones were read by immunoSEQ multiplex PCR, and TCRdb kept only the in-frame ones, dropping some. The table records more than 95,000 clones, 90% of them present only once. As to time point: after dendritic cell vaccination, including at tumor progression/relapse. Sequences were derived from blood, sampled after dendritic cell vaccination. Receptor source: a human donor with glioblastoma.

The DNA for the CDR3 is TGTGCCAGCAGACCAGAGGCGGCGGGGAACACCATATATTTT. This encodes CASRPEAAGNTIYF. The gene calls are TRBV6-5 and TRBJ1-3; D not certain. CDR1 and CDR2 from the germline V gene are MNHEY and SVGAGI. The V gene lost 6 bases and the J gene lost 7 bases, with 16 bases spanning the gap. This CDR3 is 14 amino acids long.

This chain joins TRBV19 and TRBJ2-7, with 7 bases identical to TRBD1. CDR1 LNHDA and CDR2 SQIVND come from the germline V gene (reference sequence). This CDR3 contains 14 residues. Losses at the gene ends were 5 bases for V and 1 base for J; bases not matched to a gene: 5. Here the CDR3 reads CASSSLQGSYEQYF. CDR3 DNA: TGTGCCAGTAGTTCATTACAGGGGTCCTACGAGCAGTACTTC.

V gene TRBV6-6 combines with J gene TRBJ2-3, with TRBD2 identical over 10 bases. The CDR3 sequence is 15 residues long. The ends lost 3 bases at V and 1 base at J; junction bases unmatched: 1. From germline, CDR1 is MNHNY and CDR2 SVGAGI (reference sequence). CDR3 protein: CASSYLAGGTDTQYF. Written as DNA, the CDR3 is TGTGCCAGCAGTTATCTAGCGGGGGGCACAGATACGCAGTATTTT.

The rearrangement uses TRBV5-6 and TRBJ1-2; possible D gene TRBD1, 6 bases. The CDR3 sequence is 16 residues long. V was pared by 4 bases and J by 1 base, with 17 bases between. Germline CDR1 and CDR2: SGHDT and YYEEEE. The CDR3 is CASSPDSSWGNYGYTF. In DNA form, the CDR3 reads TGTGCCAGCAGCCCGGACAGCAGCTGGGGTAACTATGGCTACACCTTC.

The V call is TRBV30, the J call TRBJ2-5; 7 bases line up with TRBD2. In germline, CDR1 is GTSNPN, CDR2 SVGIG (reference sequence). Germline trimming cut 3 bases from V and 5 bases from J; bases unmatched to any gene: 9. The CDR3 has 14 residues. The CDR3 loop reads CAWRLGGGSETQYF. CDR3 nucleotide sequence: TGTGCCTGGAGACTGGGCGGGGGAAGCGAGACCCAGTACTTC.

The chain couples TRBV2 to TRBJ2-7, with 9 positions matching TRBD1. The trim removed 6 bases at V and 0 bases at J, leaving 3 bases unmatched. The germline V gene encodes CDR1 SNHLY and CDR2 FYNNEI. The CDR3 contains 14 residues. Here the CDR3 reads CASRGTGYSYEQYF. As DNA, the CDR3 is TGTGCCAGCAGAGGGACAGGGTACTCCTACGAGCAGTACTTC.

The rearrangement joins TRBV30 to TRBJ2-3; 9 bases line up with TRBD2. The CDR3 consists of 16 residues. CDR1 GTSNPN and CDR2 SVGIG come from the germline V gene (reference sequence). The junction had 14 bases not matched to a gene; V was cut back by 4 bases and J by 6 bases. In DNA form, the CDR3 reads TGTGCCTGGATCCCTCCCACGGCGGGAGGGCGGGATACGCAGTATTTT. Its protein is CAWIPPTAGGRDTQYF.

The CDR3 loop is CATSRGGSSYNEQFF. In DNA, the CDR3 is TGTGCCACCAGCAGAGGCGGCAGCTCCTACAATGAGCAGTTCTTC. The chain combines TRBV15 with TRBJ2-1; D remains ambiguous. The CDR3 covers 15 residues. V was trimmed by 1 base and J by 0 bases, leaving 7 bases between them. The V gene's germline CDR1 is LNHNV and CDR2 YYDKDF (reference sequence).

The chain has TRBV2 and TRBJ2-3, with 8 nucleotides matching TRBD1. CDR1 is SNHLY, CDR2 FYNNEI, per germline. The V and J ends lost 6 bases and 5 bases, in that order; junction bases with no gene match: 10. The CDR3 runs 15 residues. The CDR3: CASRGRQGTRDTQYF. The CDR3, as DNA: TGTGCCAGCAGAGGAAGACAGGGGACGAGAGATACGCAGTATTTT.

The chain has TRBV30 and TRBJ2-1, with no clear D. CDR1 and CDR2 (germline): GTSNPN, SVGIG (reference sequence). The CDR3 is 13 residues long. V was trimmed by 1 base and J by 4 bases, leaving 8 bases between them. The CDR3 protein is CAWSGGAYNEQFF. The CDR3, as DNA: TGTGCCTGGAGTGGAGGCGCTTACAATGAGCAGTTCTTC.

The chain uses TRBV30 and TRBJ2-3, with a tentative D call TRBD2 (6 bases). The germline CDR1 and CDR2 sequences are GTSNPN and SVGIG (reference sequence). The ends were cut back, 6 bases at V and 2 bases at J, with 15 bases in the middle. The CDR3 consists of 14 residues. CDR3 amino acids: CACHGRGATDTQYF. CDR3 sequence (DNA): TGTGCCTGCCATGGGCGCGGGGCCACAGATACGCAGTATTTT.

In regard to this clone: The junction differs from germline at one of its ends, possibly a read error. The chain is built from TRBV20-1 and TRBJ2-5, with D uncertain. The CDR3 has 11 amino acids. The germline V gene encodes CDR1 DFQATT and CDR2 SNEGSKA (reference sequence). The CDR3 sequence is CSAHHQETQYF. CDR3 in DNA: TGCAGTGCTCATCACCAGGAGACCCAGTACTTC.

This clone was picked up one time. The chain is built from TRBV2 and TRBJ2-7, with D uncertain. Germline assignment: CDR1 SNHLY and CDR2 FYNNEI. Between the trimmed V and J ends, which lost 7 bases and 1 base, there was a span of 20 bases. The CDR3 is 16 amino acids. The CDR3, as DNA: TGTGCCAGCATGGAGATGATAGGCGGCGGATCCTACGAGCAGTACTTC. This gives the protein CASMEMIGGGSYEQYF.

A few counts support this clone. The chain combines TRBV5-1 with TRBJ1-2; TRBD1 agrees at 7 bases. The CDR3 sequence is 15 residues long. J lost 3 bases, V lost 0 bases, and 5 bases had no gene match. Germline CDR1 reads SGHRS; CDR2 reads YFSETQ. This chain's CDR3 is CASSLEEGAYYGYTF. DNA of the CDR3: TGCGCCAGCAGCTTGGAAGAGGGGGCTTACTATGGCTACACCTTC. The full variable domain, in which reference TRBV5-1 and TRBJ1-2 provide the parts outside the CDR3, is KAGVTQTPRYLIKTRGQQVTLSCSPISGHRSVSWYQQTPGQGLQFLFEYFSETQRNKGNFPGRFSGRQFSNSRSEMNVSTLELGDSALYLCASSLEEGAYYGYTFGSGTRLTVV.

V usage is TRBV10-3 and J usage is TRBJ2-5; no reliable D call. This CDR3 is built from 14 residues. Germline CDR1 and CDR2: ENHRY and SYGVKD. V dropped 3 bases and J dropped 2 bases, with 10 bases sitting between them. The CDR3 sequence is CAISELARQETQYF. The CDR3 DNA follows: TGTGCCATCAGTGAACTGGCGCGGCAAGAGACCCAGTACTTC.

This sequence joins TRBV5-4 and TRBJ1-3; unclear D gene. Per germline, CDR1 SGHNT and CDR2 YYREEE (reference sequence). V gave up 0 bases and J gave up 0 bases, with 7 bases separating them. The CDR3 has 15 amino acids. CDR3 in DNA: TGTGCCAGCAGCTTGGGTTCCAACTCTGGAAACACCATATATTTT. Encoded protein: CASSLGSNSGNTIYF.

The chain is built from TRBV4-1 and TRBJ2-3; 9 bases agree with TRBD1. The CDR3 has 16 amino acids. V lost 1 base, J lost 3 bases, and 5 bases stayed unmatched. Germline CDR1 is MGHRA and CDR2 is YSYEKL. The CDR3 spells CASSQARDRETDTQYF. The CDR3 DNA reads TGCGCCAGCAGCCAAGCGAGGGACAGGGAGACAGATACGCAGTATTTT.